This T cell receptor beta chain originates from a study of patients and donors after allogeneic stem cell transplantation. The table lists this clonotype with a few counts. TCRdb fed the RT-PCR reads into MiXCR, producing one record per CDR3 protein. This repertoire shows 150,000 to 200,000 distinct CDR3 sequences, about a quarter found once; its top ten account for roughly 27%. The length of the CDR3 is 14 residues. Trimming at V came to 6 bases and at J to 6 bases, leaving 8 bases not matched to a gene. The source is a human donor who was either an allogeneic HSCT recipient or a stem cell or donor lymphocyte infusion donor (not recorded which). It is not recorded whose cells these are; they may come from a transplant donor. The chain recombines TRBV12-3 or TRBV12-4 with TRBJ1-2, with 9 bases identical to TRBD1. Sequences were obtained from blood, either unsorted or a sorted T cell fraction (not recorded which). CDR3 bases: TGTGCCAGCAGCCCGCCAGGGGACAGGGATGGCTACACCTTC. Residues: CASSPPGDRDGYTF.